This T cell receptor beta chain comes out of a study of cytomegalovirus exposure and HLA in healthy donors (dated by TCRdb to between 2016 and 2019). Some background on the complete study: An earlier analysis of roughly 630 of the donors reported 250 to 350 Gb of sequence data and 120 million or so unique TCR beta sequences from 150 million to 200 million T cells. Around 330 gigabases of sequencing data and around 80 million unique TCR sequences made up an early release that covered several hundred HLA-typed donors. Of the roughly 400 genotyped donors, about 80% fell in the genetic ancestry cluster associated with self-reported Caucasian donors. The study was designed to test whether signatures of past pathogen exposure could be identified by cataloging public T cell receptors. The study used immunosequencing to profile the T cell repertoires of several hundred subjects and linked those repertoires to cytomegalovirus serostatus. A separate validation cohort of roughly 130 different subjects was used in addition to the 666-subject first cohort. High-throughput TCR immunosequencing, statistical association of individual TCRs with disease status, and machine learning were combined to predict cytomegalovirus infection status. To study patterns of TCR occurrence, a later analysis re-analyzed previously published TCR beta repertoires from around 660 donors and added high-resolution HLA genotyping. Rather than using new phenotypic data, the later analysis identified candidate immune exposures from TCR beta sequences and from how often those sequences occurred across donors. To decide whether each TCR beta V gene segment behaved as functional or pseudogenic, an earlier analysis of 587 of the donors relied on high-throughput TCR beta sequencing. Donor age, sex, ethnicity and CMV serostatus were compiled alongside the repertoire data. A later genetic analysis took genome-wide SNP genotypes for about three fifths of the 666 donors and used that subset as a discovery cohort. All discovery cohort repertoires had been generated on a single sequencing platform. HLA typing covered class I and class II loci at four-digit resolution. Typing coverage varied by locus: about 620-630 donors for A, B, C, DRB1 and DQB1; around 560 for DQA1; about 600 for DPA1; approximately 450 for DPB1. About five DR-DQ haplotypes were treated as single units for association and clustering because of strong linkage in the cohort. Among some 400 genotyped donors of the cohort, an average of approximately 240,000 unique TCR beta nucleotide sequences was sequenced per donor, of which 15% to 20% were non-productive.

V ends up 2 bases short and J 4 bases short, with an unmatched junction base count of 6. The CDR3 has 15 amino acids, counting the end cysteine and phenylalanine. The kept DNA is CDR3 alone, 45 bases in frame from the first base. The germline V gene (reference sequence) specifies MNHNY as CDR1 and SVGAGI as CDR2. Library preparation employed the immunoSEQ multiplex PCR assay. For the multiplex PCR, a mixture combining 60 forward primers for TCR Vbeta segments and 13 reverse primers for TCR Jbeta segments was used. Amplification of the CDR3 region of rearranged TCR beta genes was performed with a multiplex PCR assay on genomic DNA. The Illumina HiSeq System was used to sequence the amplified TCR beta libraries as 87-base-pair reads. In the source study's methods: A later analysis tallied 75 million to 95 million unique TCR beta chains across the roughly 610 repertoires, and about 12 million of those chains were shared by two or more donors. Raw reads were error-corrected and collapsed into unique sequences by a nearest-neighbor algorithm in which closely related sequences were merged to remove PCR and sequencing errors. To assign V, D and J gene segments, CDR3 sequences were aligned to IMGT reference sequences. For a sequence to be retained, a match of at least six nucleotides to both a V gene segment and a J gene segment was required. A rearrangement was called productive if the CDR3 had no stop codons and remained in frame with V and J, and every other rearrangement was called non-productive. Following IMGT convention, CDR3 was defined as the stretch from the second conserved V-encoded cysteine to the conserved J-encoded phenylalanine. The earlier analysis of about 610 of the donors excluded any sequence lacking an unambiguous match to a single V gene segment. An earlier analysis of roughly 590 of the donors called V segments functional above 56.7% productive rearrangements and segregating when the between-donor standard deviation exceeded 5%. A statistical classification framework was developed to diagnose cytomegalovirus status using the catalog of TCR beta chain sequences. In a later analysis, V and J genes were assigned by comparing TCR nucleotide sequences against IMGT/GENE-DB human TR gene sequences. Using the TCRdist pipeline, a later analysis assigned CDR3 sequences along with most-parsimonious VDJ recombination scenarios. In a later analysis, each TCR beta chain was defined by its CDR3 amino acid sequence together with its V-gene family, and reads without a unique V-gene family were excluded. A later analysis removed 500 to 600 highly shared, low-generation-probability nucleotide sequences to deal with suspected cross-contamination and a sequencing artifact. A later analysis calculated a clonal expansion index for each public chain from normalized within-repertoire ranks of inferred template counts. In a later analysis, generation probabilities were computed using a VDJ recombination model fitted to out-of-frame rearrangements, and the results were checked against IGoR. In a later analysis, hypergeometric tests were used to score TCR-TCR, TCR-HLA and TCR-CMV co-occurrence, with a repertoire-size bias correction applied to TCR pairs. A later analysis estimated false discovery rates by permuting HLA or CMV assignments 20 times. In a later analysis, co-occurring TCRs were grouped with DBSCAN, and TCRdist sequence similarity was added when clustering was performed within HLA-allele-positive subsets. Co-occurrence clustering excluded repertoires with fewer than 30,000 or more than 120,000 public chains, plus five with anomalous nucleotide sharing. The table was pulled from immuneACCESS by TCRdb, which kept in-frame rearrangements only. Such tables lose some clones; where checked, under half of the loss comes from unresolved V genes, and the rest has no known cause. That table furnishes V, J and clone size, whereas the DNA furnished D and trimming. The sample contains more than 140,000 clones, about four fifths of them found a single time. The ten largest clones represent around 3% of the sample.

Of note for this clone: Its antigen is still unknown. The input lacks base qualities; no much larger clone sits a single base away.

What the research found in general, with its limitations: Immune exposure information for the cohort was limited to CMV serostatus. Three of the identified cytomegalovirus-associated TCR beta chains were confirmed in vitro to be specific for cytomegalovirus antigens. The earlier analysis of almost 600 of the donors excluded 15 to 20 rarely observed V segments, including chromosome 9 orphons, because counts were too low. In a later analysis, TCR association rates were found to vary across HLA loci, with the most associated TCRs seen for DRB1 alleles and the fewest for HLA-C alleles. In an earlier analysis of approximately 600 of the donors, most TCR beta V segments were observed in productive rearrangements about 87% or about 30% of the time, broadly matching IMGT annotations. The study listed 150 to 200 TCR beta chains as associated with cytomegalovirus. In a later genetic analysis, fewer N-insertions in productive TCRs were reported among donors in an Asian-associated ancestry cluster than the approximately 670-donor mean. Correlated functional status among segregating V segments might be attributable to linkage disequilibrium, but an unknown experimental factor could not be ruled out. A further reported finding was that TCR beta sequences accurately predicted the HLA-A and HLA-B alleles for most subjects in the first cohort. Presence/absence analyses assumed roughly uniform sequencing depth across donors, an assumption that may not hold. An association between a missense DCLRE1C variant and V-gene and J-gene trimming of TCR beta chains was found in a later genetic analysis and replicated in an independent cohort. A later analysis found that HLA-associated TCR beta chains were more clonally expanded and had lower generation probabilities than equally common non-associated chains. According to a later analysis, most CMV-associated TCR beta chains appeared to be HLA-restricted, and the HLA associations seemed to be driven largely by CMV exposure. The authors suggested that the approach could potentially be generalized to other disease states and immunological phenotypes. Because some donors lacked HLA typing at each locus, the association tests relied only on the typed subset. A later analysis associated about 17,000 TCR beta sequences with specific HLA alleles at a false discovery rate of 0.05. When HLA alleles, especially DR and DQ, strongly co-occurred, attributing TCR associations to individual alleles was difficult. Some IMGT-functional V segments, including TRBV6-2 and TRBV6-3, could not be told apart with the 87-base-pair reads, so those segments were excluded. The classifier was reported to diagnose cytomegalovirus status with high specificity and sensitivity in both the original cohort and the validation cohort. A later analysis reported that several top co-occurrence clusters appeared linked to parvovirus B19, influenza, CMV and Epstein-Barr virus. Only TCR beta chains were sequenced in this cohort, and the absence of alpha or paired-chain data limited detectable features. The sequencing pipeline was judged likely to have produced a cluster of highly shared sequence variants as a technical artifact. While some public TCRs were present in many individuals, most TCR sequences turned up only very rarely across donors.

In total, 666 healthy bone marrow donors made up the cohort. Cohort members were all nominally healthy when sampled, although unrecorded immune exposures were likely present. The donor tested CMV seropositive and was one of the 289 seropositive cohort members. A peripheral blood sample was provided by each donor, and peripheral blood mononuclear cells were used for TCR beta sequencing. Genomic DNA was extracted from the blood cell samples with the Qiagen DNeasy Blood Extraction Kit. Sequencing used PBMCs. The rearranged segments are TRBV6-6 and TRBJ2-3, and TRBD1 matches 7 of the central bases. This clonotype was sampled from a man aged 18 to 35 in good health and CMV-seropositive. The DNA reads as follows: TGTGCCAGCAGTTACATCGGGACAGCCGCAGATACGCAGTATTTT. It specifies CASSYIGTAADTQYF.